These 22 T cell receptor beta chains originate from one sample sequenced in a study of cytomegalovirus exposure and HLA in healthy donors. Primers included in the PCR were 60 Vbeta and 13 Jbeta primers. Data came from immunoSEQ multiplex PCR; TCRdb stores just in-frame clones and leaves some out. This table has 150,000 to 200,000 clones, roughly four fifths appearing once. The sequenced sample was PBMCs. The source is a woman between 35 and 50 years old in good health and CMV-seronegative.

The gene calls are TRBV7-3 and TRBJ2-7, with D possibly being TRBD2 (6 bases). This CDR3 is 13 amino acids long. The V gene lost 5 bases and the J gene lost 5 bases, with 13 bases spanning the gap. The germline gives CDR1 SGHTA, CDR2 FQGTGA. In DNA, the CDR3 is TGTGCCAGCAGCGCGGGACTCCCTGACGAGCAGTACTTC. Residues: CASSAGLPDEQYF.

The V and J genes are TRBV6-1 and TRBJ1-4; 11 bases align to TRBD1. The CDR3 runs to 15 residues. Germline CDR1 and CDR2: MNHNS and SASEGT. With 1 base clipped from V and 8 bases from J, the junction kept 3 bases outside the gene matches. CDR3 in DNA: TGTGCCAGCAGTGAAGGGACAGGGGGCGTGGAAAAACTGTTTTTT. Its protein product is CASSEGTGGVEKLFF.

This clone was seen a handful of times. The chain recombines TRBV5-8 with TRBJ1-1; D remains ambiguous. Per germline, CDR1 SGHTS and CDR2 YDEGEE. This CDR3 contains 12 residues. Trimming shortened V by 7 bases and J by 0 bases, and 7 bases separated the two germline ends. The CDR3 spells CASGRLNTEAFF. CDR3 DNA: TGTGCCAGCGGGAGGTTGAACACTGAAGCTTTCTTT.

The chain joins TRBV4-1 to TRBJ2-2; D remains ambiguous. The germline V gene encodes CDR1 MGHRA and CDR2 YSYEKL. The V end was cut by 2 bases, the J end by 2 bases, with 15 bases between. This CDR3 is built from 17 residues. CDR3 amino acids: CASSQPSGGPNTGELFF. CDR3 bases: TGCGCCAGCAGCCAACCTTCGGGTGGTCCTAACACCGGGGAGCTGTTTTTT.

This chain links TRBV7-9 with TRBJ2-3; TRBD1 agrees at 7 bases. Germline loops: CDR1 SEHNR, CDR2 FQNEAQ (reference sequence). CDR3 length equals 14 residues. Trimming took 5 bases from V and 4 from J; bases not matched to a gene: 6. As DNA, the CDR3 is TGTGCCAGCAGCCTACAGGGGTACTCAGATACGCAGTATTTT. It encodes CASSLQGYSDTQYF.

This clone appeared a few times. The V and J genes are TRBV6-1 and TRBJ1-2, with 8 bases lining up with TRBD1. The J segment lost 1 base and the V segment lost 10 bases, leaving 5 bases of the junction unmatched. Germline loops: CDR1 MNHNS, CDR2 SASEGT. The CDR3 sequence is 13 residues long. The chain's CDR3 is CATGQGHNYGYTF. DNA for the CDR3: TGTGCCACCGGACAGGGCCATAACTATGGCTACACCTTC.

The rearrangement uses TRBV15 and TRBJ1-4; 7 bases fit TRBD1. V shed 0 bases and J 5 bases; nucleotides not matched to a gene: 6. CDR3 length: 16 amino acids. Germline-derived CDR1 and CDR2 are LNHNV and YYDKDF (reference sequence). The chain's CDR3 is CATSRDGTVGNEKLFF. CDR3 in DNA: TGTGCCACCAGCAGAGATGGGACAGTGGGGAATGAAAAACTGTTTTTT.

This clone was counted once. This chain joins TRBV18 and TRBJ2-4, with a tentative D call TRBD2 (5 bases). The V gene lost 3 bases and the J gene lost 3 bases, with 15 bases spanning the gap. The CDR3 runs to 16 residues. Germline V gives CDR1 KGHSH, CDR2 LQKENI. CDR3 residues: CASSPPVKTNKNIQYF. CDR3 coding DNA: TGTGCCAGCTCACCCCCGGTAAAGACTAACAAAAACATTCAGTACTTC.

The chain has TRBV13 and TRBJ2-7, with 7 bases fitting TRBD1. Germline values: CDR1 PRHDT, CDR2 FYEKMQ (reference sequence). The CDR3 extends over 15 amino acids. Trimming at V came to 3 bases and at J to 3 bases, leaving 8 bases not matched to a gene. The CDR3 here is CASSLTGSPFYEQYF. CDR3 DNA: TGTGCCAGCAGCTTGACAGGGAGCCCCTTCTACGAGCAGTACTTC.

The V call is TRBV19, the J call TRBJ2-2; D perhaps matches TRBD2 (7 bases). Germline CDR1 and CDR2: LNHDA and SQIVND (reference sequence). This CDR3 contains 15 residues. The V and J ends lost 4 bases and 2 bases respectively, with 11 bases between them. The CDR3 sequence: CASSSGGLNTGELFF. CDR3 DNA: TGTGCCAGTAGTAGCGGGGGCCTTAACACCGGGGAGCTGTTTTTT.

With regard to this clone: The same CDR3 can be traced to other DNA sequences in this sample. V and J are TRBV20-1 and TRBJ2-3, with D perhaps matching TRBD1 (6 bases). CDR1 is DFQATT and CDR2 is SNEGSKA in the germline V gene (reference sequence). This CDR3 contains 11 residues. V gave up 5 bases and J gave up 5 bases, with 8 bases separating them. In nucleotides, the CDR3 is TGCAGTGCTTCCAGGGGAGATACGCAGTATTTT. This gives the protein CSASRGDTQYF.

CDR3 coding DNA: TGCGCCAGCAGCTTGGCCCCCTTAGGGGCAGATACGCAGTATTTT. This sequence encodes CASSLAPLGADTQYF. The V and J genes are TRBV5-1 and TRBJ2-3; D perhaps matches TRBD1 (5 bases). Trimming took 0 bases from V and 4 from J, leaving 12 bases between them. This CDR3 region has 15 residues. Germline CDR1 is SGHRS and CDR2 is YFSETQ.

The gene calls are TRBV6-1 and TRBJ2-5, with 9 positions matching TRBD1. The CDR3 totals 14 residues. Germline V gene lookup returns CDR1 MNHNS and CDR2 SASEGT. Losses at the gene ends were 8 bases for V and 2 bases for J; bases not matched to a gene: 6. The CDR3 here is CASGQGRWQETQYF. The CDR3 DNA sequence: TGTGCCAGCGGACAGGGGAGATGGCAAGAGACCCAGTACTTC.

The chain is built from TRBV7-6 and TRBJ2-2, with a weak D call TRBD1 (6 bases). In germline, CDR1 is SGHVS, CDR2 FNYEAQ. There are 16 residues in the CDR3. Trimming stripped 5 bases from V and 6 bases from J, with 19 bases between. CDR3 sequence: CASSVQTGSSAGELFF. The CDR3 coding sequence is TGTGCCAGCAGCGTCCAGACAGGCAGTAGTGCCGGGGAGCTGTTTTTT.

V is TRBV2 and J is TRBJ1-1; tentative D call: TRBD1 (5 bases). Germline CDR1 reads SNHLY; CDR2 reads FYNNEI. The CDR3 is 14 amino acids. The ends were cut back, 3 bases at V and 3 bases at J, with 11 bases in the middle. The CDR3 sequence is CASSDVSGDTEAFF. The CDR3 DNA is TGTGCCAGCAGTGACGTGTCGGGGGACACTGAAGCTTTCTTT.

This sequence joins TRBV5-6 and TRBJ1-1, with 11 bases matching TRBD1. Germline CDR1 SGHDT, CDR2 YYEEEE. This CDR3 has 16 amino acids. The ends lost 4 bases at V and 5 bases at J; junction bases unmatched: 10. CDR3 sequence: CASSRDRGVRRTEAFF. In DNA, the CDR3 is TGTGCCAGCAGCAGGGACAGGGGGGTCAGAAGAACTGAAGCTTTCTTT.

This clone showed up just once. This chain joins TRBV7-2 and TRBJ1-3; D remains unclear. The germline gives CDR1 SGHTA, CDR2 FQGNSA. The V end was cut by 0 bases, the J end by 4 bases, with 10 bases between. The CDR3 sequence is 15 residues long. The CDR3 DNA sequence: TGTGCCAGCAGCTTAGCGCAGGCAACCGGAAACACCATATATTTT. Its translation is CASSLAQATGNTIYF.

A single count supports this clone. J is TRBJ2-7 and V is TRBV27; TRBD1 might be the D (5 bases). Germline-derived CDR1 and CDR2 are MNHEY and SMNVEV (reference sequence). This CDR3 contains 16 residues. Trimming left V 7 bases short and J 5 bases short, with 24 bases between. CDR3 sequence (DNA): TGTGCCAGCAAGAAGGGGCGCACAACCCTTCGGGACGAGCAGTACTTC. Its translation is CASKKGRTTLRDEQYF.

In DNA, the CDR3 is TGTGCCAGCAGCTTAGGGGGACAGGGGATGAACACTGAAGCTTTCTTT. This translates into CASSLGGQGMNTEAFF. The J gene is TRBJ1-1, the V gene TRBV7-8; 10 bases are shared with TRBD1. The CDR3 totals 16 residues. V gave up 1 base and J gave up 0 bases; unmatched junction bases: 2. Germline lookup yields CDR1 SGHVS and CDR2 FQNEAQ.

The V and J genes are TRBV5-1 and TRBJ2-7, with TRBD1 matching over 8 bases. Germline loops: CDR1 SGHRS, CDR2 YFSETQ. V trimming: 4 bases; J trimming: 2 bases; junction bases outside the gene matches: 11. The CDR3 runs 16 residues. CDR3 coding DNA: TGCGCCAGCAGCACGGGTCCGGACAGGGCCGCCTACGAGCAGTACTTC. It encodes CASSTGPDRAAYEQYF.

V gene TRBV28 combines with J gene TRBJ1-1, with 8 bases lining up with TRBD1. The germline V gene has CDR1 MDHEN and CDR2 SYDVKM. The CDR3 runs 15 residues. The trim removed 4 bases at V and 1 base at J, leaving 5 bases unmatched. The CDR3 spells CASSYQGAKNTEAFF. The CDR3 bases are TGTGCCAGCAGTTATCAGGGGGCGAAGAACACTGAAGCTTTCTTT.

The chain combines TRBV11-2 with TRBJ1-2; 10 bases agree with TRBD1. CDR1 is SGHAT, CDR2 FQNNGV, per germline. V shed 4 bases, J shed 2 bases, and the junction held 1 base outside the gene matches. The CDR3 spans 14 residues. CDR3 nucleotides: TGTGCCAGCAGCTCGACAGGGGGCAACTATGGCTACACCTTC. This translates into CASSSTGGNYGYTF.